This TCR beta chain was retrieved from a study of blood T cell repertoires in COVID-19 (dated by TCRdb to about 2020). Notes on the research overall: Collaborator samples came from the United States, Italy and Spain and covered acute and convalescent phases of COVID-19. The prospective study material was composed of cDNA or gDNA derived from T cells, B-cell-depleted T cells, or PBMCs. Samples were obtained from the ongoing ImmuneRACE study (first 160 participants) and from 1,254 subjects provided by 6 global collaborators. Where HLA class I and class II types were available, the types were taken from metadata supplied by the sample provider, not from assay-based typing. Subjects who had been exposed to COVID-19, were actively infected with it, or had recovered from it provided the deeply sampled blood TCRbeta repertoires that made up the dataset. Sample metadata almost always included a de-identified subject ID, COVID-19 status, age in years and sex. A freely available public database, intended as a resource for researchers studying the immune response to SARS-CoV-2, is where the repertoires were released. Broader findings and caveats from the paper: How much clinical and demographic metadata was included differed by source and by participant, and the metadata was provided uncurated.

A remark on this clone: The specificity of this receptor is unknown. The record has no base qualities; no much larger clone is one base away.

The immunoSEQ Assay, a bias-controlled multiplex PCR, was used to amplify TCRbeta CDR3 regions from genomic DNA. Under the source paper's analysis protocol: Within the assay, amplification of reference gene primers was used to estimate how many nucleated cells each sample contained. To quantify the absolute abundance of each unique TCRbeta CDR3 rearrangement, sequence reads were collapsed and filtered. For each sample, productive Simpson clonality was calculated by taking the square root of Simpson's diversity index across productive rearrangements. TCRdb took this table from immuneACCESS and kept in-frame rearrangements with V and J called. Such tables lack part of the clones; where checked against another copy, unresolved V genes explain under half of the gap, and the rest is unexplained. V, J and clone size reflect that table, while D and trimming were determined from the DNA. The sample contains about 160,000 clones, roughly 90% of them found a single time. About 3.9% of the sample belongs to the ten largest clones.

V loses 8 bases, J loses 0 bases, and the germline ends lie 14 bases apart. Sequences MNHEY (CDR1) and SVGAGI (CDR2) are obtained from the germline V gene. From cysteine to phenylalanine, the CDR3 is 15 amino acids long. Left in the record is the CDR3 DNA by itself, 45 bases read in frame from the first base. Another Seattle source contributed samples from volunteer blood donors who had recovered from COVID-19. The collaborating institutions used their own protocols to collect whole blood in K2EDTA tubes. Collaborator samples were shipped for TCRbeta analysis as frozen whole blood, isolated PBMCs, or DNA extracted from either sample type.

The specimen sequenced was peripheral blood. The chain is encoded by TRBV6-5 joined to TRBJ1-3; TRBD1 is a weak D gene call, 6 bases matching. The origin of this receptor is a woman aged 55-69 years who had recovered from COVID-19. The CDR3 region reads CASRLDRLSGNTIYF. The DNA sequence reads TGTGCCAGCCGACTCGACAGGCTCTCTGGAAACACCATATATTTT.